Listed here is a single T cell receptor (beta chain). As yet, its antigen is unknown. The germline gives CDR1 KGHSH, CDR2 LQKENI. There are 15 residues in the CDR3. V shed 2 bases and J shed 3 bases, with 10 bases lying between them. Nominally healthy donors provided the samples, though records likely missed some immune exposures. The data belong to a study of cytomegalovirus exposure and HLA in healthy donors. General study results and limits: Analyses of presence/absence relied on an assumption of roughly uniform sequencing depth across donors. In vitro testing confirmed a few CMV-associated chains as specific for CMV antigens. As a later analysis revealed, the rate of TCR association differed by HLA locus, with DRB1 most and HLA-C fewest.

13 Jbeta primers and 60 Vbeta primers were used for the PCR. Some clones are missing from TCRdb's copy, which holds only in-frame ones; the method was immunoSEQ multiplex PCR. The table has 160,000 or so clones, 70% seen once; the top ten hold roughly 4.5%. The source material was PBMCs. The chain employs TRBV18 and TRBJ2-2, with D possibly TRBD2 on 6 matching bases. The origin of this receptor is a man between 18 and 29 years old in good health and CMV-seropositive. As DNA, the CDR3 is TGTGCCAGCTCACCAGCGGGACTCCACACCGGGGAGCTGTTTTTT. Translation: CASSPAGLHTGELFF.